This T cell receptor beta chain was captured in a study of metastatic and nonmetastatic thyroid tumors. Study overall: Repertoires from malignant and benign thyroid patients were compared across blood and tumor or nodule tissue. Study-wide findings and caveats: Significantly higher TCR beta diversity was reportedly seen in malignant thyroid tumors than benign nodules, in blood and tumor.

Under the authors' procedure: CDR3 differences across clinicopathological groups were used to build a distant-metastasis classifier for papillary thyroid cancer. TCRdb re-called the PCR reads with MiXCR. These V and J calls derive from TCRdb rather than the authors' analysis. There are about 36,000 clones in the sample; around 20% occur only once, and around a sixth lies in the top ten. The CDR3 contains 15 residues. Trimming removed 4 bases at V and 0 bases at J, with 11 bases between. Germline CDR1 SGHRS, CDR2 YFSETQ. This clone has at least ten counts. Its antigen is unknown. No treatment had been given to any patient before thyroid surgery.

Specimen: blood. This clonotype was sampled from a female donor with papillary thyroid cancer or a benign thyroid nodule (not recorded which). Some clones in this sample may be carry-over from other donors' samples. The rearrangement links TRBV5-1 to TRBJ1-3, with D possibly TRBD1 on 5 matching bases. Written as DNA, the CDR3 is TGCGCCAGCAGCAGAACGGGACTCTCTGGAAACACCATATATTTT. Its protein is CASSRTGLSGNTIYF.